These 32 T cell receptor beta chains were all obtained from the same sample, sequenced in a study of blood T cell repertoires in COVID-19. Using immunoSEQ multiplex PCR, the repertoire was profiled, and TCRdb retains in-frame clones only, with some absent. The table shows just under 100,000 clones, with 86% occurring only once. The source material was peripheral blood. These receptors came from a woman aged 55-69 years in a cohort sampled during active or convalescent COVID-19.

This clone was counted between two and nine times. The chain combines TRBV29-1 with TRBJ2-7, with TRBD1 matching 8 bases. Trimming removed 4 bases from V and 7 bases from J; junction bases left unmatched: 9. This CDR3 comprises 13 residues. Germline CDR1 SQVTM, CDR2 ANQGSEA. The CDR3, as DNA: TGCAGCGTTGGGGCAGGGGGCGAAGGGGAGCAGTACTTC. It is translated as CSVGAGGEGEQYF.

The rearrangement uses TRBV21-1 and TRBJ2-6; the table's D call TRBD1 went unverified against the DNA. TRBV21-1 is described as a pseudogene. The CDR3 is 16 residues long. Here the CDR3 DNA reads TGTGCCAGCAGCAAAGCTAGGGGGTGTGGGGCCAACGTCCTGACTTTC. Amino acid sequence: CASSKARGCGANVLTF.

The genes are TRBV5-1 and TRBJ2-7; 15 positions agree with TRBD2. CDR3 size: 16 residues. V trimming: 2 bases; J trimming: 6 bases; junction bases outside the gene matches: 6. Germline V lookup: CDR1 SGHRS, CDR2 YFSETQ. The CDR3 loop reads CASSFGTSGGTSEQYF. In DNA form, the CDR3 reads TGCGCCAGCAGCTTCGGGACTAGCGGGGGGACTTCCGAGCAGTACTTC.

The chain has TRBV5-1 and TRBJ2-5, with D unclear. From germline, CDR1 is SGHRS and CDR2 YFSETQ. V lost 3 bases and J lost 1, with 16 bases in between. This CDR3 is 16 amino acids long. CDR3 amino acids: CASSSMILGLQETQYF. The CDR3 DNA sequence: TGCGCCAGCAGCTCGATGATTCTAGGCCTCCAAGAGACCCAGTACTTC.

This chain uses TRBV19 with TRBJ2-1; D is unclear. With 3 bases removed from V and 7 bases from J, the gap between germline ends came to 13 bases. Germline CDR1 LNHDA, CDR2 SQIVND (reference sequence). This CDR3 contains 14 residues. The CDR3 is CASSIRDIGNEQFF. The CDR3 nucleotides are TGTGCCAGTAGTATCCGAGACATTGGAAATGAGCAGTTCTTC.

Notes on this clone: A read error may account for a junction end that differs from germline. The J gene is TRBJ1-1, the V gene TRBV3-1 (or the pseudogene TRBV3-2); D gene uncertain. Germline V CDR1 and CDR2: LGHDT, YNNKEL (reference sequence). This CDR3 is built from 12 residues. The CDR3, as DNA: TGTGCCAGCAGCCCCGGTCGGGTCCCAAAGGACTTT. Protein sequence: CASSPGRVPKDF.

The J gene is TRBJ2-1, the V gene TRBV10-2, with D perhaps TRBD2 (6 bases). Germline values: CDR1 WSHSY, CDR2 SAAADI. Deletions cut 6 bases from V and 8 bases from J, with 11 bases between. This CDR3 contains 12 residues. CDR3 residues: CASRHSSDEQFF. The DNA of the CDR3 is TGCGCCAGCAGGCATTCTAGCGATGAGCAGTTCTTC.

The rearrangement links TRBV7-3 to TRBJ2-1, with 11 bases identical to TRBD2. The CDR3 consists of 16 residues. With 4 bases clipped from V and 9 bases from J, the junction kept 11 bases outside the gene matches. Germline CDR1 is SGHTA and CDR2 is FQGTGA. This CDR3 is CASSSLGASGRTEQFF. The CDR3 DNA reads TGTGCCAGCAGCTCCTTAGGGGCTAGCGGGAGGACTGAGCAGTTCTTC.

The chain recombines TRBV7-2 with TRBJ2-7; 9 nucleotides match TRBD1. V shed 7 bases, J shed 5 bases, and the junction held 9 bases outside the gene matches. The V gene's germline CDR1 is SGHTA and CDR2 FQGNSA. The CDR3 totals 14 residues. The CDR3 loop is CASKPGTGFNEQYF. CDR3 nucleotide sequence: TGTGCCAGCAAGCCAGGGACAGGGTTCAACGAGCAGTACTTC.

The V and J genes are TRBV5-4 and TRBJ2-1, with 7 bases that match TRBD2. Germline lookup yields CDR1 SGHNT and CDR2 YYREEE (reference sequence). V dropped 2 bases and J dropped 1; count of bases not matched to a gene: 6. CDR3 length equals 16 residues. The DNA of the CDR3 is TGTGCCAGCAGCTTCAGCGGGGTTGCGTCCTACAATGAGCAGTTCTTC. Its protein product is CASSFSGVASYNEQFF.

The chain recombines TRBV5-5 with TRBJ1-5; no clear D. Germline loops: CDR1 SGHKS, CDR2 YYEKEE (reference sequence). The CDR3 is made up of 15 amino acids. Deletions cut 3 bases from V and 1 base from J, with 11 bases between. The CDR3 DNA reads as TGTGCCAGCAGCTCATCGGGTGGGAGCAATCAGCCCCAGCATTTT. Protein sequence: CASSSSGGSNQPQHF.

The rearrangement joins TRBV5-6 to TRBJ2-1; 8 nucleotides agree with TRBD2. CDR3 length: 17 amino acids. CDR1 and CDR2 (germline): SGHDT, YYEEEE. Germline trimming cut 1 base from V and 3 bases from J; bases unmatched to any gene: 9. The CDR3 reads CASSLTTGLAYYNEQFF. DNA for the CDR3: TGTGCCAGCAGCTTGACTACCGGACTAGCTTACTACAATGAGCAGTTCTTC.

The chain employs TRBV28 and TRBJ2-5; the D is unclear. Trimming cost V 5 bases and J 10 bases, with 11 bases left between them. The germline V gene encodes CDR1 MDHEN and CDR2 SYDVKM. CDR3 length: 11 amino acids. CDR3 region: CASSAPRVQYF. Here the CDR3 DNA reads TGTGCCAGCAGTGCCCCTAGAGTCCAGTACTTC.

This chain connects TRBV30 to TRBJ2-3, with 13 nucleotides matching TRBD2. Trimming took 3 bases from V and 6 from J; bases not matched to a gene: 9. From germline, CDR1 is GTSNPN and CDR2 SVGIG (reference sequence). The CDR3 contains 16 residues. This CDR3 is CAWSVLLAGGWDTQYF. In nucleotides, the CDR3 is TGTGCCTGGAGCGTGCTACTAGCGGGGGGGTGGGATACGCAGTATTTT.

The V call is TRBV18, the J call TRBJ1-1; weak D call: TRBD1 (5 bases). CDR3 length: 17 residues. Per the germline V gene, CDR1 is KGHSH and CDR2 is LQKENI. Between the trimmed V and J ends, which lost 3 bases and 0 bases, there was a span of 17 bases. The CDR3 region is CASSPGQVGLMNTEAFF. CDR3 nucleotides: TGTGCCAGCTCACCGGGGCAGGTTGGTTTAATGAACACTGAAGCTTTCTTT.

This chain joins TRBV3-1 (or the pseudogene TRBV3-2) and TRBJ2-2; 8 nucleotides match TRBD2. CDR1 is LGHDT and CDR2 is YNNKEL in the germline V gene (reference sequence). The CDR3 consists of 17 residues. V lost 0 bases to trimming and J lost 5 bases; unmatched junction nucleotides: 8. The CDR3 DNA follows: TGTGCCAGCAGCCAAGATGAACGGGAGGGTGGAACCGGGGAGCTGTTTTTT. Translating it yields CASSQDEREGGTGELFF.

J is TRBJ2-7 and V is TRBV5-1, with D maybe TRBD1 (6 bases). The CDR3 runs to 13 residues. V lost 2 bases, J lost 3 bases, and 9 bases lay in between. Germline V gives CDR1 SGHRS, CDR2 YFSETQ. The CDR3 reads CASSFEGGYEQYF. CDR3 in DNA: TGCGCCAGCAGCTTTGAAGGGGGCTACGAGCAGTACTTC.

This clone was found once. The chain employs TRBV5-6 and TRBJ1-1, with a tentative D call TRBD1 (6 bases). The V end lost 5 bases, the J end lost 7 bases, and 12 bases lay between the germline ends. In germline, CDR1 is SGHDT, CDR2 YYEEEE. The CDR3 is 12 residues long. The CDR3 reads CASSYRDLEAFF. For the CDR3, the DNA is TGTGCCAGCAGTTACAGGGACCTTGAAGCTTTCTTT.

The sample holds a few counts of this clone. V usage is TRBV19 and J usage is TRBJ1-1, with TRBD1 as a possible D gene (5 bases). This CDR3 region has 14 residues. V was cut by 1 base and J by 10 bases, with 16 bases left in between. In germline, CDR1 is LNHDA, CDR2 SQIVND (reference sequence). This CDR3 is CASSIAIYQGGAFF. The CDR3 DNA reads TGTGCCAGTAGTATAGCTATTTACCAGGGTGGAGCTTTCTTT.

Written as DNA, the CDR3 is TGTGCCAGCAGCTTAGGCAGGCTAGCCAAAAACATTCAGTACTTC. Its translation: CASSLGRLAKNIQYF. V gene TRBV11-2 combines with J gene TRBJ2-4; D gene ambiguous. Per the germline V gene, CDR1 is SGHAT and CDR2 is FQNNGV. This CDR3 region has 15 residues. Trimming shortened V by 1 base and J by 0 bases, and 7 bases separated the two germline ends.

The chain uses TRBV5-1 and TRBJ2-1; 11 bases are shared with TRBD2. Losses at the gene ends were 1 base for V and 4 bases for J; bases not matched to a gene: 7. The V gene's germline CDR1 is SGHRS and CDR2 YFSETQ. CDR3 length: 17 residues. This CDR3 reads CASSLSGTSGAYNEQFF. For the CDR3, the DNA is TGCGCCAGCAGCTTGTCCGGGACTAGCGGCGCTTACAATGAGCAGTTCTTC.

V usage is TRBV6-6 and J usage is TRBJ2-5; 8 positions agree with TRBD1. Germline trimming cut 5 bases from V and 3 bases from J; bases unmatched to any gene: 5. CDR1 is MNHNY, CDR2 SVGAGI, per germline (reference sequence). The CDR3 is made up of 14 amino acids. The CDR3 nucleotides read TGTGCCAGCAGTGCCCAGGGGGCCAAAGAGACCCAGTACTTC. It is translated as CASSAQGAKETQYF.

The gene calls are TRBV25-1 and TRBJ1-3; 8 nucleotides align to TRBD1. The germline CDR1 and CDR2 sequences are MGHDK and SYGVNS. The CDR3 has 15 residues. J was trimmed by 4 bases and V by 1 base; bases with no gene match: 3. The CDR3 loop reads CASSESWTGGNTIYF. CDR3 coding DNA: TGTGCCAGCAGTGAATCATGGACAGGGGGAAACACCATATATTTT.

This CDR3 is CASSLTGSTGELFF. CDR3 bases: TGTGCCAGCAGCTTAACCGGGAGCACCGGGGAGCTGTTTTTT. This chain links TRBV7-3 with TRBJ2-2; D possibly corresponds to TRBD2 (6 bases). Trimming took 0 bases from V and 4 from J, leaving 6 bases between them. The V gene's germline CDR1 is SGHTA and CDR2 FQGTGA. The CDR3 covers 14 residues.

The J gene is TRBJ2-1, the V gene TRBV24-1, with D maybe TRBD2 (7 bases). Trimming left V 5 bases short and J 6 bases short, with 13 bases between. Germline V gene sequence: CDR1 KGHDR, CDR2 SFDVKD. This CDR3 is 14 amino acids long. The CDR3: CATSAGGRINEQFF. The CDR3 DNA follows: TGTGCCACCAGTGCCGGGGGGCGAATCAATGAGCAGTTCTTC.

This chain links TRBV11-2 with TRBJ1-1; TRBD1 matches at 10 bases. CDR3 length: 16 residues. Germline V gives CDR1 SGHAT, CDR2 FQNNGV. V shed 5 bases and J 9 bases; nucleotides not matched to a gene: 15. The CDR3 region is CASSPMRDRGPLKAFF. The CDR3, as DNA: TGTGCCAGCAGCCCCATGCGGGACAGGGGCCCTCTCAAAGCTTTCTTT.

The J gene is TRBJ1-1, the V gene TRBV6-1, with 7 positions matching TRBD1. Germline assignment: CDR1 MNHNS and CDR2 SASEGT. The CDR3 contains 14 residues. The junction had 4 bases not matched to a gene; V was cut back by 0 bases and J by 6 bases. The CDR3 DNA reads as TGTGCCAGCAGTGAAGCTGGGACAGCCGCTGAAGCTTTCTTT. Translating gives CASSEAGTAAEAFF.

The gene calls are TRBV19 and TRBJ1-6; TRBD1 matches at 10 bases. Per the germline V gene, CDR1 is LNHDA and CDR2 is SQIVND (reference sequence). V gave up 4 bases and J gave up 9 bases; unmatched junction bases: 9. The CDR3 loop spans 16 amino acids. The CDR3 spells CASSSATGGLASPLHF. The CDR3 DNA reads TGTGCCAGTAGTAGCGCGACAGGGGGCTTGGCTTCACCCCTCCACTTT. The whole variable domain, remainder taken from reference TRBV19 and TRBJ1-6, is DGGITQSPKYLFRKEGQNVTLSCEQNLNHDAMYWYRQDPGQGLRLIYYSQIVNDFQKGDIAEGYSVSREKKESFPLTVTSAQKNPTAFYLCASSSATGGLASPLHFGNGTRLTVT.

The rearrangement uses TRBV5-4 and TRBJ2-7; maybe TRBD1 (6 bases). The germline CDR1 and CDR2 sequences are SGHNT and YYREEE (reference sequence). CDR3 size: 14 residues. V lost 4 bases and J lost 3, with 14 bases in between. This chain's CDR3 is CASSTGTLDYEQYF. In nucleotides, the CDR3 is TGTGCCAGCAGCACCGGGACACTGGACTACGAGCAGTACTTC.

V is TRBV11-3 and J is TRBJ2-7; a weak D match, TRBD1 (6 bases). The CDR3 is 11 residues long. Germline lookup yields CDR1 SGHNT and CDR2 YENEEA. V was cut by 5 bases and J by 13 bases, with 15 bases left in between. The CDR3 spells CASSPGQSIYF. The CDR3 coding sequence is TGTGCCAGCAGCCCCGGACAGTCAATCTACTTC.

The CDR3 region is CAWSSRDRERPQHF. CDR3 nucleotides: TGTGCCTGGAGTTCGAGGGACAGGGAACGGCCCCAGCATTTT. J is TRBJ1-5 and V is TRBV30; 9 bases are a match to TRBD1. The junction had 8 bases not matched to a gene; V was cut back by 2 bases and J by 9 bases. Germline V CDR1 and CDR2: GTSNPN, SVGIG (reference sequence). CDR3 length: 14 amino acids.

This clone was seen a single time. Other DNA sequences from this sample encode an identical CDR3 as well. The chain carries TRBV3-1 (or the pseudogene TRBV3-2) and TRBJ1-4; TRBD1 matches at 10 bases. V trimming: 4 bases; J trimming: 7 bases; junction bases outside the gene matches: 3. The germline V gene has CDR1 LGHDT and CDR2 YNNKEL (reference sequence). The CDR3 totals 14 residues. CDR3 sequence: CASSLRDRGEKLFF. CDR3 nucleotide sequence: TGTGCCAGCAGCCTCCGGGACAGGGGTGAAAAACTGTTTTTT.